This T cell receptor (beta chain) derives from a study of cytomegalovirus exposure and HLA in healthy donors. The wider study: The same platform used for the roughly 650 first-cohort repertoires was also used for the approximately 120 validation repertoires, as a later analysis reported. Study observations and caveats: According to a later analysis, TCR clusters from the first cohort tended to co-occur in the roughly 120 validation repertoires.

Using immunoSEQ multiplex PCR, the repertoire was profiled, and TCRdb retains in-frame clones only, with some absent. The sample consists of some 98,000 clones, roughly nine tenths of them appearing once. As to this clone: Antigen unknown.

The sample was PBMCs. The sequence derives from a man younger than 35 in good health and CMV-seropositive.

CDR3 coding DNA: TGTGCCAGCAGTGAAGCTAGCGTAACCTACGAGCAGTACTTC. Its protein is CASSEASVTYEQYF. V gene TRBV2 combines with J gene TRBJ2-7; possibly TRBD2 for D (5 bases). This CDR3 spans 14 amino acids. V shed 0 bases and J shed 2 bases, with 8 bases lying between them. Germline lookup yields CDR1 SNHLY and CDR2 FYNNEI.